This T cell receptor (beta chain) appears in the sequencing data of a study of blood T cells in healthy people across ages. Primed by a sample-barcoded 5' primer and a J-beta primer mix, a second PCR proceeded for about 7 to 12 cycles. TCRdb called the 5' RACE reads again in MiXCR, with one record for every CDR3 protein. This sample has approximately 1.5 million distinct CDR3 sequences, with roughly two fifths found just once. Donors were systemically healthy Caucasian individuals from Russia aged about 6 to 90 years. Every donor contributed roughly 10 milliliters of peripheral blood by blood draw. Points on this clonotype: Its antigen is undetermined. Sequence at one end of the junction differs from germline and may be a read error.

Germline V lookup: CDR1 MNHEY, CDR2 SMNVEV (reference sequence). CDR3 length: 13 residues. Overall study findings and caveats: TCR beta diversity tracked closely with naive T cell percentage.

The sequencing sample was made of blood. The genes are TRBV27 and TRBJ2-1; 7 bases line up with TRBD2. The TCR sequence derives from a woman aged 18-30 years in good health. CDR3 amino acids: CASSSRGGSPQFF. CDR3 nucleotide sequence: TGTGCCAGTAGTTCCCGGGGCGGGAGCCCTCAGTTCTTC.